The 10 T cell receptor beta chains presented below share a single source sample, sequenced in a study of spatial heterogeneity in lung cancer. TCRdb re-called the 5' RACE reads through MiXCR, storing one row per CDR3 protein. The sample yields some 54,000 distinct CDR3 sequences, about 7.4% seen once. Sample time point: blood at routine non-recurrence follow-up after resection. The input material, whole RNA from tumor, nontumor lung or frozen PBMC, was sequenced unsorted. The sequences come from PBMCs, collected at follow-up. The receptors originated from a female donor with early-stage non-small cell lung cancer.

This clonotype was detected many times. The chain has TRBV19 and TRBJ2-3, with D hard to call. CDR3 length: 13 amino acids. The V end lost 7 bases, the J end lost 2 bases, and 10 bases lay between the germline ends. Germline CDR1 LNHDA, CDR2 SQIVND (reference sequence). In DNA form, the CDR3 reads TGTGCCAGTACCAAAACCGCCACAGATACGCAGTATTTT. It specifies CASTKTATDTQYF.

V usage is TRBV23-1 and J usage is TRBJ2-5; 8 nucleotides align to TRBD1. TRBV23-1 is marked as an open reading frame, function uncertain. This CDR3 region has 15 residues. With 5 bases clipped from V and 5 bases from J, the junction kept 10 bases outside the gene matches. The CDR3, as DNA: TGCGCCAGCAGTACATATCGGACAGGGAGGGAGACCCAGTACTTC. Translated, it gives CASSTYRTGRETQYF.

In this sample, this clonotype turned up many times. The chain carries TRBV6-2 or TRBV6-3 and TRBJ1-1; tentatively, D is TRBD1 (6 bases). The germline V and J ends were trimmed by 2 bases and 7 bases, with 14 bases remaining between them. The CDR3 is 14 amino acids. In germline, CDR1 is MNHEY, CDR2 SVGEGT. The CDR3 is CASSYLSRGGEAFF. CDR3 in DNA: TGTGCCAGCAGTTACCTTTCGCGAGGGGGTGAAGCTTTCTTT.

This clonotype was observed many times. The chain has TRBV5-1 and TRBJ2-7; unclear D gene. Germline CDR1 and CDR2: SGHRS and YFSETQ. The germline V and J ends were trimmed by 1 base and 2 bases, with 10 bases remaining between them. There are 14 residues in the CDR3. The CDR3, as DNA: TGCGCCAGCAGCTTGTCGGGCACTCCCTACGAGCAGTACTTC. It yields the protein CASSLSGTPYEQYF. The full variable domain, with the rest looked up from reference TRBV5-1 and TRBJ2-7, is KAGVTQTPRYLIKTRGQQVTLSCSPISGHRSVSWYQQTPGQGLQFLFEYFSETQRNKGNFPGRFSGRQFSNSRSEMNVSTLELGDSALYLCASSLSGTPYEQYFGPGTRLTVT.

This clonotype has a handful of counts. This chain joins TRBV27 and TRBJ1-5; 8 bases are shared with TRBD1. The trim removed 5 bases at V and 4 bases at J, leaving 4 bases unmatched. This CDR3 comprises 14 residues. Per the germline V gene, CDR1 is MNHEY and CDR2 is SMNVEV (reference sequence). The CDR3 loop is CASSRDRPNQPQHF. For the CDR3, the DNA is TGTGCCAGCAGTCGGGACAGGCCTAATCAGCCCCAGCATTTT.

There are a few counts of this clonotype. The CDR3 loop is CAISEGTQETQYF. Written as DNA, the CDR3 is TGTGCCATCAGTGAAGGCACCCAAGAGACCCAGTACTTC. The chain has TRBV10-3 and TRBJ2-5, with D hard to call. This CDR3 is built from 13 residues. In germline, CDR1 is ENHRY, CDR2 SYGVKD. Trimming removed 3 bases at V and 1 base at J, with 6 bases between.

This clonotype was counted at least ten times. This chain uses TRBV2 with TRBJ2-7; D gene ambiguous. The CDR3 is made up of 10 amino acids. CDR1 and CDR2 from the germline V gene are SNHLY and FYNNEI. V lost 4 bases to trimming and J lost 6 bases, with 4 bases between them. The CDR3 region has the DNA TGTGCCAGCAGTGTGGTCGAGCAGTACTTC. It yields the protein CASSVVEQYF. The whole variable domain, filled in from reference TRBV2 and TRBJ2-7, reads EPEVTQTPSHQVTQMGQEVILRCVPISNHLYFYWYRQILGQKVEFLVSFYNNEISEKSEIFDDQFSVERPDGSNFTLKIRSTKLEDSAMYFCASSVVEQYFGPGTRLTVT.

This clonotype was observed many times. CDR3 region: CASSPTGTGELFF. CDR3 DNA: TGTGCCAGCAGCCCGACAGGGACCGGGGAGCTGTTTTTT. The chain joins TRBV14 to TRBJ2-2, with TRBD1 identical over 7 bases. V lost 4 bases, J lost 5 bases, and 1 base stayed unmatched. Germline values: CDR1 SGHDN, CDR2 FVKESK. This CDR3 has 13 amino acids.

Comment on this clonotype: This is likely a read error, given that the CDR3 carries no conserved phenylalanine or tryptophan at its end. The chain couples TRBV6-1 to TRBJ1-3; D is uncertain. The CDR3 runs 12 residues. Trimming left V 1 base short and J 6 bases short, with 4 bases between. Germline CDR1 is MNHNS and CDR2 is SASEGT. DNA for the CDR3: TGTGCCAGCAGTGAAGGGGTAAACACCATATATTTA. Protein: CASSEGVNTIYL.

In this sample, this clonotype turned up many times. The chain carries TRBV27 and TRBJ1-1; tentatively, D is TRBD1 (5 bases). The V and J ends lost 2 bases and 4 bases respectively, with 8 bases between them. Germline V gene lookup returns CDR1 MNHEY and CDR2 SMNVEV (reference sequence). The CDR3 totals 13 residues. CDR3 DNA sequence: TGTGCCAGCAGTTTAAACAGGTTCACTGAAGCTTTCTTT. Amino acids: CASSLNRFTEAFF.